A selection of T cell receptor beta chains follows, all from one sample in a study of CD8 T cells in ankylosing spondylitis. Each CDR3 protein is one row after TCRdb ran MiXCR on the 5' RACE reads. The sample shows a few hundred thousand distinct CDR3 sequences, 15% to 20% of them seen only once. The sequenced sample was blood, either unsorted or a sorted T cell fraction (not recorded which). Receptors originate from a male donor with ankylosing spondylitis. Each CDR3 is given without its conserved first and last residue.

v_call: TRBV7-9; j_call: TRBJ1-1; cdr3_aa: ASSPDSLTEAF
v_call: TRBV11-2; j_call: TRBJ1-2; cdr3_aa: ASSTYPARPNYGYT
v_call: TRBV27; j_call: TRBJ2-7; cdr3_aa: ASSLIGDYEQY
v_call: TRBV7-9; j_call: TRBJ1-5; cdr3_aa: ASSPGDNQPQH
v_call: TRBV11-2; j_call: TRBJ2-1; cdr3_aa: ASSLGVSSSQSYNEQF
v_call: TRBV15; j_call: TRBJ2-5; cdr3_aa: ATSRVPSDLETQY
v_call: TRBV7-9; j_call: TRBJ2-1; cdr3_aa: ASSFSYRNEQF
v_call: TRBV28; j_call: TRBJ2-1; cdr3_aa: ASSPLAVWAYNEQF
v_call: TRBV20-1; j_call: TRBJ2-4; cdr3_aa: SARDRFGQNIQY
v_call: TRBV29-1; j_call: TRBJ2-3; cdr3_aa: SAEGRGDTQY
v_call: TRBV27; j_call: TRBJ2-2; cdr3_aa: ASTFRETGELF
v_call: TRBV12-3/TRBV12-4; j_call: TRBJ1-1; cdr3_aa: ASSPASRSEAF
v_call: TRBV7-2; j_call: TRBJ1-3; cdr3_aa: ASSQDSSGNTIY
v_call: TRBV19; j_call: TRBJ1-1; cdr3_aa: ASSPWAGAPNTEAF
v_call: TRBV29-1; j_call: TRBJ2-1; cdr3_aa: SVVGVAGGYYNEQF
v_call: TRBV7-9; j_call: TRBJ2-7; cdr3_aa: ASSGRDYFSYEQY
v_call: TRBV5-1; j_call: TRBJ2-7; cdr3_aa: ASSLDWGASYEQY
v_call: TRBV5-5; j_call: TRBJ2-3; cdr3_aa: ASSDGTNTQY
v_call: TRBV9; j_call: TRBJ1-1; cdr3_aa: ASSSDSRWGKAF
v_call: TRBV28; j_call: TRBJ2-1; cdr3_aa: ASSPPRAGGVYEQF
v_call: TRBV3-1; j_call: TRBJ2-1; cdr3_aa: ASSHRGAINEQF
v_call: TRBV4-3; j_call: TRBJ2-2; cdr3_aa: ASSQEITAGFTGELF
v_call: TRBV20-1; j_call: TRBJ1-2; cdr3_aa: SARALAGVNYGYT
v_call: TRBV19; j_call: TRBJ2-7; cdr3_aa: ASSISDSSYEQY
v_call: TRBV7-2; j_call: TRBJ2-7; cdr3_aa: ASSPRTGDLYEQY
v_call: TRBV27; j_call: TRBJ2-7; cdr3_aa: ASRQVLAGEYEQY
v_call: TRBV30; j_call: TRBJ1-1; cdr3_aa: AWGGQGFEAF
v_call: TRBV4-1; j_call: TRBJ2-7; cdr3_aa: ASSPRLSYEQY
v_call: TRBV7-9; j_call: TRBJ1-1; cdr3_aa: ASSFLIEGVNTEAF
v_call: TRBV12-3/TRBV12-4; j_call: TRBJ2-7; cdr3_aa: ASSLGNGFYEQY
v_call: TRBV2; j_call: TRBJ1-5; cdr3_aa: ASAGGRSNQPQH
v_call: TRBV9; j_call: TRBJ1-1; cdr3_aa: ASSSEGGGGIEAF
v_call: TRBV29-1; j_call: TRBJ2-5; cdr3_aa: SGGPQGVETQY
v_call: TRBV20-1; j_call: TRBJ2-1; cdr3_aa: SARDIKTSSYNEQF
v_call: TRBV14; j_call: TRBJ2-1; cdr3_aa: ASSPSPGNEQF
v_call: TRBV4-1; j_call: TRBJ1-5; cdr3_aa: ASSHLTPTGESASMPQH
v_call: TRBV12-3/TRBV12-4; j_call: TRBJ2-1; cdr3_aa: ASSSPHGSGNEQF
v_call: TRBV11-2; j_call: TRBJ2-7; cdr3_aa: ASRSNRGGDEQY
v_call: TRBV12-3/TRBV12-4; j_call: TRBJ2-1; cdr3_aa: ASSSPGSSYNEQF
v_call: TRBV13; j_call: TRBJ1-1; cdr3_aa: ASSNDRENTEAF
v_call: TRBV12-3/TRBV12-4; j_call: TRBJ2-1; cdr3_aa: ASSPGTSGGPYNEQF
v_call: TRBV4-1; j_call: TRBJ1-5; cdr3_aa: ASSQVVRGVGNQPQH
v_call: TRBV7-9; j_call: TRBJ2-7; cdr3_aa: ASSGDVLEQY
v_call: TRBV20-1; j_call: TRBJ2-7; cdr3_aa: SAIAGGSYEQY
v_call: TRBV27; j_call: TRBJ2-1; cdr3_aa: ASSSLAGAANEQF
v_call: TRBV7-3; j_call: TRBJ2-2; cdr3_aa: ASSSLAGAGELF
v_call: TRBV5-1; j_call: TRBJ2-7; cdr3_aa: ASSLRVQDEQY
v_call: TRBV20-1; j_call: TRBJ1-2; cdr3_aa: SAREFRGDNYGYT
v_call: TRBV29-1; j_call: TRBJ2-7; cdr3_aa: SVEGIIETGNSAYEQY
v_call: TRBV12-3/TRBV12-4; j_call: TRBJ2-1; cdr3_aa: ASSPSVSYNEQF
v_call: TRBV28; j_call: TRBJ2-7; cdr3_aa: ASKDRGSYEQY
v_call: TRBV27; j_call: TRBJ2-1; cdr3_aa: ASRTEAGSYNEQF
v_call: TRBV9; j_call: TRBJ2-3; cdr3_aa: ASSVDGRLTDTQY
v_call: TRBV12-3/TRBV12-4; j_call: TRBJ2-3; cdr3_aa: ASSFGGATDTQY
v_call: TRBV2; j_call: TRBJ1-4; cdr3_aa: AITGRASEKLF
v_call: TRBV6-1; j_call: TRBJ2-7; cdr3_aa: ASRGVSGYEQY
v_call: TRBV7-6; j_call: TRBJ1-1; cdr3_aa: ASSPLDRENTEAF
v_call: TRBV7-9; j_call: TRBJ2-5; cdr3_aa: ASSHRDRVETQY
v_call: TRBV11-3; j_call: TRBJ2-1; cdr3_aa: ASSLDPRLINEQF
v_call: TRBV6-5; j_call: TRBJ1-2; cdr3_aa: ASSYSAFRTGASNYGYT